The rows below give T cell receptor beta chains drawn from one sample of a study of CD8 T cells in ankylosing spondylitis. TCRdb re-called the 5' RACE reads through MiXCR, storing one row per CDR3 protein. The sample lists 450,000 to 550,000 distinct CDR3 sequences; 5.3% were seen once. Sequenced sample: blood, either unsorted or a sorted T cell fraction (not recorded which). All receptors derive from a male donor with ankylosing spondylitis. Each CDR3 is given with its conserved first and last residue. The D gene is left open where the match is weak. Where a row states a size, it is once, few, many or the class of an expanded clone; other rows omit it.

many	TRBV28	.	TRBJ1-1	CASSFPRALNTEAFF	TGTGCCAGCAGTTTCCCCCGGGCCTTGAACACTGAAGCTTTCTTT
many	TRBV28	.	TRBJ2-1	CASSWDFPSSYNEQFF	TGTGCCAGCAGTTGGGACTTTCCGAGCTCCTACAATGAGCAGTTCTTC
many	TRBV28	.	TRBJ1-2	CASSLPYGENGYTF	TGTGCCAGCAGTTTACCATATGGAGAGAATGGCTACACCTTC
many	TRBV28	.	TRBJ2-3	CASSYVAVTDTQYF	TGTGCCAGCAGTTACGTAGCGGTCACAGATACGCAGTATTTT
many	TRBV5-6	TRBD2	TRBJ2-7	CASSRVTSGRTYEQYF	TGTGCCAGCAGCAGGGTAACTAGCGGGAGAACATACGAGCAGTACTTC
many	TRBV29-1	TRBD2	TRBJ2-2	CSVAGGLTGELFF	TGCAGCGTTGCGGGGGGGCTGACCGGGGAGCTGTTTTTT
few	TRBV6-1	TRBD2	TRBJ2-7	CASKNHSGRREQYF	TGTGCCAGCAAAAACCATAGCGGGAGAAGGGAGCAGTACTTC
many	TRBV5-6	.	TRBJ1-1	CASSHQPNTEAFF	TGTGCCAGCAGCCATCAACCGAACACTGAAGCTTTCTTT
many	TRBV4-3	.	TRBJ2-1	CASSPSRGAVNEQFF	TGCGCCAGCAGCCCAAGCAGGGGCGCGGTCAATGAGCAGTTCTTC
many	TRBV5-1	TRBD1	TRBJ2-1	CASSLGQGFNEQFF	TGCGCCAGCAGCTTGGGACAGGGCTTCAATGAGCAGTTCTTC
many	TRBV12-3/TRBV12-4	.	TRBJ1-5	CASSFSSNQPQHF	TGTGCCAGCAGTTTTTCGAGCAATCAGCCCCAGCATTTT
.	TRBV7-2	.	TRBJ1-2	CASSLFGLYGYTF	TGTGCCAGCAGCTTATTCGGGCTCTATGGCTACACCTTC
many	TRBV6-2/TRBV6-3	TRBD2	TRBJ2-7	CASRQLAGNSYEQYF	TGTGCCAGCAGACAACTAGCGGGGAACTCCTACGAGCAGTACTTC